These 5 T cell receptor beta chains originate from one sample sequenced in a study of beta chain features in type 1 diabetes. Isolated RNA was reverse transcribed in full, so expressed TCRB transcripts were sequenced. The assay was immunoSEQ multiplex PCR, and TCRdb's table has in-frame clones only and misses some. Of about 140,000 clones in the sample, about a tenth are singletons; the top ten hold 0.5% to 0.65%. Input material: central memory CD4+ T cells from blood. These receptors all come from a middle-aged woman in good health.

The chain recombines TRBV11-2 with TRBJ1-1; TRBD1 might be the D (6 bases). CDR1 and CDR2 (germline): SGHAT, FQNNGV. Deletions cut 1 base from V and 7 bases from J, with 10 bases between. The CDR3 consists of 13 residues. CDR3 in DNA: TGTGCCAGCAGCTTAGCCCAGGGGAGTGAAGCTTTCTTT. It encodes CASSLAQGSEAFF.

There are a few counts of this clone. V and J are TRBV12-5 and TRBJ1-2; a possible D gene is TRBD1 (5 bases). There are 18 residues in the CDR3. Germline loops: CDR1 LGHNT, CDR2 FRNRAP. V was clipped by 6 bases and J by 4 bases, with 27 bases between them. CDR3 sequence (DNA): TGTGCTAGTGGCCCCCCACCCGGGCCAGGGCTTGCCCGCTATGGCTACACCTTC. Protein product: CASGPPPGPGLARYGYTF.

This clone has more than one count but fewer than ten. V is TRBV5-1 and J is TRBJ1-6; 8 bases map to TRBD1. CDR3 length: 15 residues. CDR1 SGHRS and CDR2 YFSETQ come from the germline V gene. The V and J ends lost 1 base and 10 bases, in that order; junction bases with no gene match: 7. Written as DNA, the CDR3 is TGCGCCAGCAGCTTGACCGAGACAGGGGTATCACCCCTCCACTTT. Translating it yields CASSLTETGVSPLHF.

The chain couples TRBV11-2 to TRBJ2-2; 8 bases are a match to TRBD2. This CDR3 has 15 residues. V trimming: 5 bases; J trimming: 0 bases; junction bases outside the gene matches: 2. Germline CDR1 reads SGHAT; CDR2 reads FQNNGV. In DNA form, the CDR3 reads TGTGCCAGCAGCGCACTAGCGGCGAACACCGGGGAGCTGTTTTTT. Amino acids: CASSALAANTGELFF.

This clone was found a few times. V usage is TRBV27 and J usage is TRBJ2-1, with D possibly matching TRBD1 (6 bases). Germline loops: CDR1 MNHEY, CDR2 SMNVEV (reference sequence). The V end was cut by 8 bases, the J end by 5 bases, with 16 bases between. CDR3 length: 14 residues. CDR3 protein: CASGFISGDNEQFF. The CDR3 DNA is TGTGCCAGCGGATTTATTTCAGGGGACAATGAGCAGTTCTTC.